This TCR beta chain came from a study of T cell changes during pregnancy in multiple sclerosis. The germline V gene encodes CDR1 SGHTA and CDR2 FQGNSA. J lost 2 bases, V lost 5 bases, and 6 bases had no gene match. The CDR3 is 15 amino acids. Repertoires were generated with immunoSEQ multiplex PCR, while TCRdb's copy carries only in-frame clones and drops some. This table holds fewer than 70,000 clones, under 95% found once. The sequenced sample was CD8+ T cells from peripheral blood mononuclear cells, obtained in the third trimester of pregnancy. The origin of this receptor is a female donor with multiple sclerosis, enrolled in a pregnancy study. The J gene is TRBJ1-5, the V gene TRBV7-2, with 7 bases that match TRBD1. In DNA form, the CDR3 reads TGTGCCAGCAGCCCCGGCCAGGGGGGCAATCAGCCCCAGCATTTT. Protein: CASSPGQGGNQPQHF.